Below, 16 T cell receptor beta chains from the same sample are listed, as sequenced in a study of shared clonotypes between healthy human individuals. Profiled with immunoSEQ multiplex PCR; TCRdb holds only in-frame clones, not every one. The data show some 470,000 clones, with 76% seen just once and 10% to 15% held by the top ten. Sequencing used PBMCs. Every receptor here comes from a woman aged 40 to 50 in good health. Some clones in this sample may be carry-over from other donors' samples.

The J gene is TRBJ2-1, the V gene TRBV28; 11 bases line up with TRBD2. CDR1 and CDR2 (germline): MDHEN, SYDVKM. Losses at the gene ends were 8 bases for V and 6 bases for J; bases not matched to a gene: 15. The CDR3 has 17 amino acids. The CDR3 spells CASRTSPLAGGVNEQFF. CDR3 DNA: TGTGCCAGCCGCACATCCCCCCTAGCGGGAGGCGTCAATGAGCAGTTCTTC.

This chain connects TRBV30 to TRBJ1-2, with 9 positions matching TRBD1. There are 13 residues in the CDR3. Germline V lookup: CDR1 GTSNPN, CDR2 SVGIG (reference sequence). With V trimmed by 7 bases and J by 7 bases, 10 bases remained unmatched. CDR3 protein: CALQGAAIRGYTF. As DNA, the CDR3 is TGTGCCTTACAGGGGGCGGCTATTCGTGGCTACACCTTC.

This clone was seen a handful of times. The genes are TRBV30 and TRBJ2-7; 8 nucleotides agree with TRBD2. The ends lost 2 bases at V and 1 base at J; junction bases unmatched: 7. Germline CDR1 and CDR2: GTSNPN and SVGIG (reference sequence). The CDR3 is 15 amino acids. The CDR3 reads CAWSLSGSMSYEQYF. The CDR3 bases are TGTGCCTGGAGTCTCAGCGGGAGTATGTCCTACGAGCAGTACTTC.

The V call is TRBV10-2, the J call TRBJ2-1, with TRBD2 matching over 7 bases. The J segment lost 9 bases and the V segment lost 5 bases, leaving 13 bases of the junction unmatched. Germline CDR1 and CDR2: WSHSY and SAAADI. This CDR3 comprises 15 residues. The CDR3 protein is CASSTLAGDGSEQFF. The CDR3 DNA reads TGCGCCAGCAGTACCCTTGCGGGAGACGGCAGTGAGCAGTTCTTC.

This clone is medium-sized by share. Other DNA sequences in the same sample also yield this CDR3. The chain recombines TRBV5-1 with TRBJ1-1; a possible D gene is TRBD1 (5 bases). The CDR3 has 13 residues. V shed 1 base and J shed 6 bases, with 10 bases lying between them. Germline CDR1 SGHRS, CDR2 YFSETQ. This CDR3 reads CASSLQGAPEAFF. The CDR3 DNA sequence: TGCGCCAGCAGCTTGCAGGGTGCGCCTGAAGCTTTCTTT.

The V gene is TRBV27, the J gene TRBJ2-1; 7 positions agree with TRBD2. The CDR3 is made up of 16 amino acids. Per germline, CDR1 MNHEY and CDR2 SMNVEV (reference sequence). The trim removed 5 bases at V and 8 bases at J, leaving 15 bases unmatched. The CDR3 here is CASSLTRPGLSHEQFF. The CDR3 DNA is TGTGCCAGCAGTCTAACCCGACCGGGACTAAGTCATGAGCAGTTCTTC.

This chain uses TRBV2 with TRBJ2-3; possibly TRBD1 for D (6 bases). CDR3 length equals 15 residues. Trimming removed 5 bases at V and 2 bases at J, with 14 bases between. Germline V gene sequence: CDR1 SNHLY, CDR2 FYNNEI. CDR3 sequence (DNA): TGTGCCAGCAGTAGGACGGGACACAACACAGATACGCAGTATTTT. Translated, it gives CASSRTGHNTDTQYF.

This clone was seen once. The V call is TRBV19, the J call TRBJ2-7; D remains ambiguous. Germline CDR1 reads LNHDA; CDR2 reads SQIVND (reference sequence). The CDR3 loop spans 12 amino acids. Trimming shortened V by 5 bases and J by 7 bases, and 12 bases separated the two germline ends. The CDR3: CASSRLEGEQYF. CDR3 DNA sequence: TGTGCCAGTAGTCGGCTGGAAGGGGAGCAGTACTTC. Combining the CDR3 with reference TRBV19 and TRBJ2-7 gives the whole variable domain DGGITQSPKYLFRKEGQNVTLSCEQNLNHDAMYWYRQDPGQGLRLIYYSQIVNDFQKGDIAEGYSVSREKKESFPLTVTSAQKNPTAFYLCASSRLEGEQYFGPGTRLTVT.

On this clone: This may arise from a read error, as a much more abundant clone is one base away. The sample holds other DNA sequences that translate to the same CDR3. The chain couples TRBV11-2 to TRBJ1-1; D possibly corresponds to TRBD1 (5 bases). The CDR3 length is 13 residues. Per germline, CDR1 SGHAT and CDR2 FQNNGV. The CDR3, as DNA: TGCGCCAGCAGCGAACAGGTGAACACTGAAGCTTTCTTT. Protein product: CASSEQVNTEAFF.

There are a few counts of this clone. Other DNA sequences within the sample encode an identical CDR3. The V call is TRBV25-1, the J call TRBJ1-4, with D maybe TRBD1 (6 bases). V dropped 3 bases and J dropped 5 bases, with 13 bases sitting between them. The CDR3 has 15 residues. Germline-derived CDR1 and CDR2 are MGHDK and SYGVNS. The CDR3: CASSDLQGLNEKLFF. In DNA, the CDR3 is TGTGCCAGCAGTGATCTACAGGGACTAAATGAAAAACTGTTTTTT. Complete variable domain (other parts from reference TRBV25-1 and TRBJ1-4): EADIYQTPRYLVIGTGKKITLECSQTMGHDKMYWYQQDPGMELHLIHYSYGVNSTEKGDLSSESTVSRIRTEHFPLTLESARPSHTSQYLCASSDLQGLNEKLFFGSGTQLSVL.

This clone was seen only a few times. This may arise from a read error, as a much more abundant clone is one base away. This sequence joins TRBV11-3 and TRBJ2-2, with 7 bases aligning to TRBD2. With 4 bases clipped from V and 2 bases from J, the junction kept 1 base outside the gene matches. This CDR3 has 14 residues. Germline-derived CDR1 and CDR2 are SGHNT and YENEEA. The CDR3: CASSSGLNTGELFF. CDR3 nucleotides: TGTGCCAGCAGCTCGGGACTAAACACCGGGGAGCTGTTTTTT.

The J gene is TRBJ2-3, the V gene TRBV5-1; TRBD2 matches at 9 bases. The CDR3 consists of 16 residues. Trimming at V came to 4 bases and at J to 2 bases, leaving 8 bases not matched to a gene. CDR1 and CDR2 (germline): SGHRS, YFSETQ. The CDR3 region has the DNA TGCGCCAGCAGCCTCCGACTAGCGGAGTTCACAGATACGCAGTATTTT. Encoded protein: CASSLRLAEFTDTQYF.

This clone was detected ten times or more. The rearrangement uses TRBV30 and TRBJ2-7, with no clear D. Germline V gives CDR1 GTSNPN, CDR2 SVGIG (reference sequence). The CDR3 covers 12 residues. V gave up 0 bases and J gave up 4 bases, with 7 bases separating them. The CDR3, as DNA: TGTGCCTGGAGTGTCACAGCGTACGAGCAGTACTTC. Translating it yields CAWSVTAYEQYF.

About this clone: This likely reflects a read error, since a far larger clone is one base away. This chain uses TRBV20-1 with TRBJ1-2; D is undetermined. There are 8 residues in the CDR3. V gave up 3 bases and J gave up 10 bases, with 3 bases separating them. Per the germline V gene, CDR1 is DFQATT and CDR2 is SNEGSKA (reference sequence). In DNA form, the CDR3 reads TGCAGTGCTAGTGACTACACCTTC. Translation: CSASDYTF.

This clone was picked up a small number of times. The chain is built from TRBV9 and TRBJ1-4; D is unclear. The germline CDR1 and CDR2 sequences are SGDLS and YYNGEE. This CDR3 comprises 14 residues. Deletions cut 2 bases from V and 1 base from J, with 6 bases between. In nucleotides, the CDR3 is TGTGCCAGCAGCGTCGACGGAACTAATGAAAAACTGTTTTTT. Its translation: CASSVDGTNEKLFF.

This sequence joins TRBV7-9 and TRBJ2-1; 9 positions match TRBD2. Germline CDR1 and CDR2: SEHNR and FQNEAQ (reference sequence). V dropped 1 base and J dropped 0; count of bases not matched to a gene: 10. The CDR3 is made up of 19 amino acids. CDR3 in amino acids: CASSLEGGRAPSSYNEQFF. CDR3 coding DNA: TGTGCCAGCAGCTTAGAGGGCGGGAGGGCCCCAAGCTCCTACAATGAGCAGTTCTTC.